The rows below give T cell receptor beta chains drawn from one sample of a study of T cells after yellow fever vaccination. TCRdb redid the calling of the 5' RACE reads with MiXCR, one entry per CDR3 protein. The repertoire has some 200,000 distinct CDR3 sequences, 3% to 4% of them found once; the top ten carry less than 3.5%. The sequencing used CD4+ T cells sorted from PBMCs, collected 10 days after the yellow fever booster vaccination. Every receptor here comes from a man aged 18 to 29 who received the YFV17D yellow fever vaccine. Each CDR3 is given with its conserved first and last residue. The order of the fields is D gene, J gene, clone size, V gene, CDR3 DNA, CDR3 protein. The D gene is left open where the match is weak. Rows may omit the clone size; those that give it use once, few, many or a size class.

d_call: NA; j_call: TRBJ1-2; clone_size: NA; v_call: TRBV7-8; cdr3_nt: TGTGCCAGCAGCCCAAACACGTTTACCTATGGCTACACCTTC; cdr3_aa: CASSPNTFTYGYTF
d_call: NA; j_call: TRBJ1-1; clone_size: many; v_call: TRBV4-3; cdr3_nt: TGCGCCAGCAGCCTTTCGGGGAGAGAGACTGAAGCTTTCTTT; cdr3_aa: CASSLSGRETEAFF
d_call: TRBD2; j_call: TRBJ2-2; clone_size: many; v_call: TRBV10-2; cdr3_nt: TGCGCCAGCCGGGACTATCACACCGGGGAGCTGTTTTTT; cdr3_aa: CASRDYHTGELFF
d_call: NA; j_call: TRBJ2-1; clone_size: many; v_call: TRBV20-1; cdr3_nt: TGCAGTGCCCGGACCCGACAGGCGGGGCAGTTCTTC; cdr3_aa: CSARTRQAGQFF
d_call: NA; j_call: TRBJ1-2; clone_size: many; v_call: TRBV12-3/TRBV12-4; cdr3_nt: TGTGCCAGCAGTGGGGCGACAAGGATCTATGGCTACACCTTC; cdr3_aa: CASSGATRIYGYTF
d_call: NA; j_call: TRBJ1-1; clone_size: many; v_call: TRBV20-1; cdr3_nt: TGCAGTGCTAGAGATAGAGTCCAGAACACTGAAGCTTTCTTT; cdr3_aa: CSARDRVQNTEAFF
d_call: NA; j_call: TRBJ1-4; clone_size: many; v_call: TRBV6-2/TRBV6-3; cdr3_nt: TGTGCCAGCAGTTACTCCCCCCGGCCGGGGGGCTCAGCTAATGAAAAACTGTTTTTT; cdr3_aa: CASSYSPRPGGSANEKLFF
d_call: NA; j_call: TRBJ2-3; clone_size: many; v_call: TRBV12-3/TRBV12-4; cdr3_nt: TGTGCCAGCTCACTGGGGGTCGGCGAAGCAGATACGCAGTATTTT; cdr3_aa: CASSLGVGEADTQYF
d_call: NA; j_call: TRBJ2-1; clone_size: NA; v_call: TRBV23-1; cdr3_nt: TGCGCCAGCAGTCATGGACAGCGTAACAATGAGCAGTTCTTC; cdr3_aa: CASSHGQRNNEQFF
d_call: NA; j_call: TRBJ1-2; clone_size: NA; v_call: TRBV7-2; cdr3_nt: TGTGCCAGCAGCACTGGACAGTATGGCTACACCTTC; cdr3_aa: CASSTGQYGYTF
d_call: NA; j_call: TRBJ1-3; clone_size: NA; v_call: TRBV5-6; cdr3_nt: TGTGCCAGCAGCCCAGGGTTTACTGGAAACACCATATATTTT; cdr3_aa: CASSPGFTGNTIYF
d_call: TRBD1; j_call: TRBJ1-5; clone_size: many; v_call: TRBV7-8; cdr3_nt: TGTGCCAGCAGCCCCTTTGGACAGGGGGCGATTCAGCCCCAGCATTTT; cdr3_aa: CASSPFGQGAIQPQHF
d_call: TRBD1; j_call: TRBJ1-1; clone_size: few; v_call: TRBV12-3/TRBV12-4; cdr3_nt: TGTGCCAGCACCCTTTCGTGGACAGGGGGAGCCGCTGAAGCTTTCTTT; cdr3_aa: CASTLSWTGGAAEAFF
d_call: TRBD2; j_call: TRBJ2-7; clone_size: few; v_call: TRBV3-1; cdr3_nt: TGTGCCAGCAGCCAAGATTTGTTAGCGGGGACTATTACCTACGAGCAGTACTTC; cdr3_aa: CASSQDLLAGTITYEQYF
d_call: TRBD1; j_call: TRBJ2-2; clone_size: many; v_call: TRBV7-2; cdr3_nt: TGTGCCAGCAGCTTAGACGACAGGGGGATCACCGGGGAGCTGTTTTTT; cdr3_aa: CASSLDDRGITGELFF
d_call: NA; j_call: TRBJ1-1; clone_size: many; v_call: TRBV7-3; cdr3_nt: TGTGCCAGCAGCTTAATGCCCGACCCGGCCGGGGGCGCTCGGCCCAATGAAGCTTTCTTT; cdr3_aa: CASSLMPDPAGGARPNEAFF
d_call: NA; j_call: TRBJ2-5; clone_size: many; v_call: TRBV12-3/TRBV12-4; cdr3_nt: TGTGCCAGCAGTTTAAACAGGGTAGAGACCCAGTACTTC; cdr3_aa: CASSLNRVETQYF
d_call: NA; j_call: TRBJ1-5; clone_size: many; v_call: TRBV20-1; cdr3_nt: TGCAGTGCTATGGGAGGCGATCAGCCCCAGCATTTT; cdr3_aa: CSAMGGDQPQHF
d_call: TRBD2; j_call: TRBJ2-5; clone_size: NA; v_call: TRBV9; cdr3_nt: TGTGCCAGCAGCCCAAGAATTCTAGCGGCGACCCAGTACTTC; cdr3_aa: CASSPRILAATQYF
d_call: TRBD2; j_call: TRBJ2-3; clone_size: many; v_call: TRBV7-9; cdr3_nt: TGTGCCACAGTCGGGTGGATAGCGGGTGCTAGCACAGATACGCAGTATTTT; cdr3_aa: CATVGWIAGASTDTQYF
d_call: NA; j_call: TRBJ2-2; clone_size: many; v_call: TRBV7-7; cdr3_nt: TGTGCTAGCAGCTCTTCGGCAGGAGCGAACACCGGGGAGCTGTTTTTT; cdr3_aa: CASSSSAGANTGELFF
d_call: NA; j_call: TRBJ2-3; clone_size: NA; v_call: TRBV10-3; cdr3_nt: TGTGCCATTGACCAGGGGGGCCTCACAGATACGCAGTATTTT; cdr3_aa: CAIDQGGLTDTQYF
d_call: NA; j_call: TRBJ2-1; clone_size: NA; v_call: TRBV7-3; cdr3_nt: TGTGCCAGCAGCAAACAGGGTGGTAGGAACAATGAGCAGTTCTTC; cdr3_aa: CASSKQGGRNNEQFF
d_call: NA; j_call: TRBJ2-1; clone_size: many; v_call: TRBV25-1; cdr3_nt: TGTGCCAGCAGTGCGGACTTCTCCTACAATGAGCAGTTCTTC; cdr3_aa: CASSADFSYNEQFF
d_call: NA; j_call: TRBJ2-5; clone_size: many; v_call: TRBV19; cdr3_nt: TGTGCCAGTAGTATAAAGCTTCTACAAGAGACCCAGTACTTC; cdr3_aa: CASSIKLLQETQYF
d_call: TRBD1; j_call: TRBJ2-5; clone_size: few; v_call: TRBV9; cdr3_nt: TGTGCCAGCAGCGTGGGGACAGGGGGCGTGTGGGAGACCCAGTACTTC; cdr3_aa: CASSVGTGGVWETQYF
d_call: NA; j_call: TRBJ1-5; clone_size: few; v_call: TRBV5-6; cdr3_nt: TGTGCCAGCACCGTACAGGGACCGGATCAGCCCCAGCATTTT; cdr3_aa: CASTVQGPDQPQHF
d_call: TRBD2; j_call: TRBJ2-1; clone_size: NA; v_call: TRBV12-3/TRBV12-4; cdr3_nt: TGTGCCAGCATCGCCGGGACTACCAACAATGAGCAGTTCTTC; cdr3_aa: CASIAGTTNNEQFF
d_call: TRBD2; j_call: TRBJ2-5; clone_size: NA; v_call: TRBV5-4; cdr3_nt: TGTGCCAGCAGCCCACCTGGGGGGACTAGCGGGGAGAAGACCCAGTACTTC; cdr3_aa: CASSPPGGTSGEKTQYF
d_call: NA; j_call: TRBJ2-1; clone_size: many; v_call: TRBV12-3/TRBV12-4; cdr3_nt: TGTGCCAGCGAGAAAACCGGGCCCCACAATGAGCAGTTCTTC; cdr3_aa: CASEKTGPHNEQFF
d_call: TRBD1; j_call: TRBJ2-2; clone_size: few; v_call: TRBV20-1; cdr3_nt: TGCAGTGCTAGAGCCTCCAAGGGGGCGTGGAACACCGGGGAGCTGTTTTTT; cdr3_aa: CSARASKGAWNTGELFF
d_call: NA; j_call: TRBJ2-1; clone_size: many; v_call: TRBV2; cdr3_nt: TGTGCCAGCACTTTAGGGTATGGGGGTAGTGAGCAGTTCTTC; cdr3_aa: CASTLGYGGSEQFF
d_call: NA; j_call: TRBJ2-5; clone_size: many; v_call: TRBV12-3/TRBV12-4; cdr3_nt: TGTGCCAGCAGCCAGGGTAACGGGGAGACCCAGTACTTC; cdr3_aa: CASSQGNGETQYF
d_call: NA; j_call: TRBJ2-1; clone_size: NA; v_call: TRBV24-1; cdr3_nt: TGTGCCACCAGTGATTTGTCGTCTCCGTACAATGAGCAGTTCTTC; cdr3_aa: CATSDLSSPYNEQFF
d_call: NA; j_call: TRBJ2-2; clone_size: many; v_call: TRBV4-1; cdr3_nt: TGCGCCAGCAGCCAAATGACGAGCGGTATCGGGCTGTTTTTT; cdr3_aa: CASSQMTSGIGLFF
d_call: NA; j_call: TRBJ2-1; clone_size: many; v_call: TRBV3-1; cdr3_nt: TGTGCCAGCAGCCAAGCCAGGGCCGGAGAGCAGTTCTTC; cdr3_aa: CASSQARAGEQFF
d_call: TRBD2; j_call: TRBJ2-5; clone_size: NA; v_call: TRBV5-1; cdr3_nt: TGCGCCAGCAGCTCCGGGACTAGCGGGGGCTCGTACCAAGAGACCCAGTACTTC; cdr3_aa: CASSSGTSGGSYQETQYF
d_call: TRBD2; j_call: TRBJ2-1; clone_size: NA; v_call: TRBV19; cdr3_nt: TGTGCCAGTAGTATCGCCCACCGACTAGCGTCCTACTATGAGCAGTTCTTC; cdr3_aa: CASSIAHRLASYYEQFF
d_call: NA; j_call: TRBJ2-5; clone_size: many; v_call: TRBV7-2; cdr3_nt: TGTGCCAGCAGTCCGGGGGCGGAGACCCAGTACTTC; cdr3_aa: CASSPGAETQYF
d_call: NA; j_call: TRBJ2-2; clone_size: medium-sized; v_call: TRBV5-1; cdr3_nt: TGCGCCAGCAGCTTGCTGGCTAGCGAGACCGGGGAGCTGTTTTTT; cdr3_aa: CASSLLASETGELFF
d_call: TRBD1; j_call: TRBJ2-6; clone_size: many; v_call: TRBV20-1; cdr3_nt: TGCAGTGCGACCGGGACAGGACCCTCTGGGGCCAACGTCCTGACTTTC; cdr3_aa: CSATGTGPSGANVLTF
d_call: NA; j_call: TRBJ1-3; clone_size: many; v_call: TRBV5-1; cdr3_nt: TGCGCCAGCAGCTTGGAAGGGGTCAGCTACTCTGGAAACACCATATATTTT; cdr3_aa: CASSLEGVSYSGNTIYF
d_call: TRBD1; j_call: TRBJ1-1; clone_size: many; v_call: TRBV6-6; cdr3_nt: TGTGCCAGCAGTAATCCGGGACAGGGGAACACTGAAGCTTTCTTT; cdr3_aa: CASSNPGQGNTEAFF
d_call: NA; j_call: TRBJ2-5; clone_size: many; v_call: TRBV12-3/TRBV12-4; cdr3_nt: TGTGCCAGCAGCCCTCGCTCCCTCGGCGAGACCCAGTACTTC; cdr3_aa: CASSPRSLGETQYF
d_call: NA; j_call: TRBJ1-4; clone_size: many; v_call: TRBV5-1; cdr3_nt: TGCGCCAGCAGCTTGATCGGTAGCGGGAATGAAAAACTGTTTTTT; cdr3_aa: CASSLIGSGNEKLFF
d_call: TRBD1; j_call: TRBJ2-7; clone_size: many; v_call: TRBV6-5; cdr3_nt: TGTGCCAGCAGCCCTCCGGGACAGGTTGAACAGCAGTACTTC; cdr3_aa: CASSPPGQVEQQYF
d_call: TRBD2; j_call: TRBJ2-7; clone_size: NA; v_call: TRBV7-2; cdr3_nt: TGTGCCAGCAGGACTAGCGGGGGGGCGCGGGAGCAGTACTTC; cdr3_aa: CASRTSGGAREQYF
d_call: NA; j_call: TRBJ2-2; clone_size: many; v_call: TRBV6-2/TRBV6-3; cdr3_nt: TGTGCCAGCAGTAGACAGTCTGACACCGGGGAGCTGTTTTTT; cdr3_aa: CASSRQSDTGELFF
d_call: NA; j_call: TRBJ2-5; clone_size: few; v_call: TRBV4-1; cdr3_nt: TGCGCCAGCAGCTGGGGTGCTATGAAGACCCAGTACTTC; cdr3_aa: CASSWGAMKTQYF
d_call: NA; j_call: TRBJ2-5; clone_size: many; v_call: TRBV15; cdr3_nt: TGTGCCACCAGCAGAGATGAGGAGACCCAGTACTTC; cdr3_aa: CATSRDEETQYF
d_call: NA; j_call: TRBJ1-5; clone_size: many; v_call: TRBV7-9; cdr3_nt: TGTGCCAGCAGCTTAGGTTCCCAGCCCCAGCATTTT; cdr3_aa: CASSLGSQPQHF
d_call: TRBD1; j_call: TRBJ1-4; clone_size: NA; v_call: TRBV12-3/TRBV12-4; cdr3_nt: TGTGCCAGCAGTTCGGGACAGGGGTTTTATGAAAAACTGTTTTTT; cdr3_aa: CASSSGQGFYEKLFF
d_call: NA; j_call: TRBJ2-7; clone_size: many; v_call: TRBV29-1; cdr3_nt: TGCAGCGTTGAAGTTCGGGACTCCTACGAGCAGTACTTC; cdr3_aa: CSVEVRDSYEQYF